This T cell receptor (beta chain) stems from a study of vaccination effects on CD4 cells after COVID-19. The CDR3 has 16 amino acids. V lost 6 bases, J lost 0 bases, and 10 bases stayed unmatched. Germline CDR1 SNHLY, CDR2 FYNNEI. The assay was immunoSEQ multiplex PCR, and TCRdb's table has in-frame clones only and misses some. Among about 16,000 clones listed, approximately 80% were seen once. This clone was recorded a few times. Antigen: not known. Expansion of antigen-specific CD4+ T cells with viral peptide pools was carried out by the ViraFEST assay before sequencing. Culturing for 10 days preceded CD4+ T cell isolation. Participants got two doses of BNT162b2 or mRNA-1273 vaccine.

V is TRBV2 and J is TRBJ2-7, with 8 nucleotides matching TRBD2. The sequencing here drew on CD4+ T cells from PBMCs cultured with HCoV-NL63 spike peptides, taken after COVID-19 vaccination. The origin of this receptor is a human donor who received a COVID-19 vaccine. CDR3 DNA sequence: TGTGCCAGCAGCGATATAGCGGGGAGAAGCTCCTACGAGCAGTACTTC. This sequence encodes CASSDIAGRSSYEQYF. The complete variable domain, with remaining parts taken from reference TRBV2 and TRBJ2-7, reads EPEVTQTPSHQVTQMGQEVILRCVPISNHLYFYWYRQILGQKVEFLVSFYNNEISEKSEIFDDQFSVERPDGSNFTLKIRSTKLEDSAMYFCASSDIAGRSSYEQYFGPGTRLTVT.